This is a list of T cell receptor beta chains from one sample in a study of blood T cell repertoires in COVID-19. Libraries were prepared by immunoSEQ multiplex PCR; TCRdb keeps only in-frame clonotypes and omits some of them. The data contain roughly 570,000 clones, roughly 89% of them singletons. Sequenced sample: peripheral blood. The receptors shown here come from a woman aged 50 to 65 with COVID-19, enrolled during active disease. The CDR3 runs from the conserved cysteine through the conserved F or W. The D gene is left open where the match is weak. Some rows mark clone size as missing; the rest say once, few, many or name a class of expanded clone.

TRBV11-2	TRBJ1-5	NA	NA	TGTGCCAGCAGCCGAGAGAAATATAGCAATCAGCCCCAGCATTTT	CASSREKYSNQPQHF
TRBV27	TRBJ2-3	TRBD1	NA	TGTGCCAGTCCTGGCTTAAAGACAGGGGCGAAGGCAGATACGCAGTATTTT	CASPGLKTGAKADTQYF
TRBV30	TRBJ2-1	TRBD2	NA	TGTGCCTGGATAAGGCGGGGGGGCCGCAATGAGCAGTTCTTC	CAWIRRGGRNEQFF
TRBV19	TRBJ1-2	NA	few	TGTGCCAGTAGTATCGGGACTAACTATGGCTACACCTTC	CASSIGTNYGYTF
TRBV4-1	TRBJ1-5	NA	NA	TGCGCCAGCAGCCAGGGAGGGCAGCCCCAGCATTTT	CASSQGGQPQHF
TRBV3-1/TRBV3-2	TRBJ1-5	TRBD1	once	TGTGCCAGCAGCTTCACAGGGGATCAGCCCCAGCATTTT	CASSFTGDQPQHF
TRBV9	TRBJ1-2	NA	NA	TGTGCCAGCAGCGTAGACGCGTCGGACTATGGCTACACCTTC	CASSVDASDYGYTF
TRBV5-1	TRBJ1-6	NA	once	TGCGCCAGCAGCTTGAGGGGAAATTCACCCCTCCACTTT	CASSLRGNSPLHF
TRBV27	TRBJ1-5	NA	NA	TGTGCCAGCAGTTTGCTACAGGGCGGGCAGCCCCAGCATTTT	CASSLLQGGQPQHF
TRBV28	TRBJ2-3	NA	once	TGTGCCAGCAGTTTATTCCGGGATACGCAGTATTTT	CASSLFRDTQYF
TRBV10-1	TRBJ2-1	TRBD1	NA	TGCGCCAGCAGTGACTGGACAGGGGATTACAATGAGCAGTTCTTC	CASSDWTGDYNEQFF
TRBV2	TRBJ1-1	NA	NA	TGTGCCAGCACCCCCGCCCCAGGAAAGAACACTGAAGCTTTCTTT	CASTPAPGKNTEAFF
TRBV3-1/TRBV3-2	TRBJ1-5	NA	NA	TGTGCCAGCAGCGGAGGTTATGCGGAGAATCAGCCCCAGCATTTT	CASSGGYAENQPQHF
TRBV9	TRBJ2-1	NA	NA	TGTGCCAGCAGCGAATACGGTGAGCAGTTCTTC	CASSEYGEQFF
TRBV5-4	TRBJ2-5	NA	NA	TGTGCCAGCAGCTTGGCCAACAGGGGAGGTGAGACCCAGTACTTC	CASSLANRGGETQYF
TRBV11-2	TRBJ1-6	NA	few	TGTGCCAGCAGCTTAGACCCGGCCCGGGGATCTGATAATTCACCCCTCCACTTT	CASSLDPARGSDNSPLHF
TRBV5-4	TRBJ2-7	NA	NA	TGTGCCAGCAGCGCTGGCGGCCCGGGAGTGGGTTACGAGCAGTACTTC	CASSAGGPGVGYEQYF